This T cell receptor (beta chain) was recorded in a study of graft-versus-host responses after intestinal transplantation. Here immunoSEQ multiplex PCR was the method, and the copy in TCRdb shows in-frame clones only, minus some. The table includes fewer than 150,000 clones, around 90% detected once. The germline CDR1 and CDR2 sequences are MNHEY and SMNVEV (reference sequence). The V end was cut by 5 bases, the J end by 4 bases, with 13 bases between. CDR3 length equals 14 residues. As concerns this clone: Antigen specificity is unknown.

The sequencing used unstimulated CD4+ T cells sorted from spleen or lymph node cells, collected before intestinal transplant. The chain joins TRBV27 to TRBJ2-3; maybe TRBD1 (5 bases). This clonotype was sampled from a human donor who received an intestinal transplant. The CDR3 here is CASSPQGGADTQYF. CDR3 sequence (DNA): TGTGCCAGCAGTCCGCAGGGCGGCGCAGATACGCAGTATTTT.